The present entry profiles one TCR beta chain with its context. The antigen is not known. The germline V and J ends were trimmed by 1 base and 6 bases, with 10 bases remaining between them. Germline CDR1 reads SGHVS; CDR2 reads FQNEAQ. CDR3 length: 15 residues. This sample was taken from a study of T cells in tuberculosis. Across the whole study: In South Africa, adults with active tuberculosis were compared with IGRA-negative and latently infected IGRA-positive adolescents. Findings and limits, study-wide: Classification accuracy was approximately 85% (AUROC more than 0.8) with the GMM-specific repertoire. The TCR-beta difference was not significant; alpha differences partly reflected length.

Stated time point: new active TB diagnosis, blood taken before or within 7 days of starting treatment. TCRdb's table, derived via immunoSEQ multiplex PCR, lists solely in-frame clones and lacks some. Of around 30,000 clones detected, approximately 93% appear once; the ten largest clones hold about an eighth. This TCR derives from an adult with tuberculosis. Sequencing was performed on PBMCs, taken at tuberculosis diagnosis. The chain carries TRBV7-8 and TRBJ1-6, with D unresolved. CDR3 amino acids: CASSLGVPVNSPLHF. The CDR3 DNA follows: TGTGCCAGCAGCTTAGGTGTTCCAGTTAATTCACCCCTCCACTTT.